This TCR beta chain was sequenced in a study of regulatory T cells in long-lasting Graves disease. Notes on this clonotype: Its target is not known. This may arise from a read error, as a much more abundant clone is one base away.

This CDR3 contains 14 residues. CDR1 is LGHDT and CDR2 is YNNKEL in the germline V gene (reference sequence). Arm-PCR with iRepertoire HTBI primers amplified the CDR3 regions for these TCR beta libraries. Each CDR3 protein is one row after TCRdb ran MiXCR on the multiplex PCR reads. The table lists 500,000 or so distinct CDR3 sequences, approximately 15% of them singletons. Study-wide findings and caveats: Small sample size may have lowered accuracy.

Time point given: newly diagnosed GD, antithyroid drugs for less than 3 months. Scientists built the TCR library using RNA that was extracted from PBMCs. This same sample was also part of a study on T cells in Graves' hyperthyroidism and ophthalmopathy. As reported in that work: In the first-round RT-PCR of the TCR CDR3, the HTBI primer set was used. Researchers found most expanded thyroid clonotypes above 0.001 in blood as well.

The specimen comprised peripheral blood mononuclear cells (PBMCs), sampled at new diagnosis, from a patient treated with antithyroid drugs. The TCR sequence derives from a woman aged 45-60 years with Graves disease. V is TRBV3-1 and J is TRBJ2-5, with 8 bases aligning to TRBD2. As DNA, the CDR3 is TGTGTCAGCAGCCCGGGACTAGTTCCTCAGACCCAGTACTTC. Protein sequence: CVSSPGLVPQTQYF.